This T cell receptor (beta chain) was identified during a study of T cell changes during pregnancy in multiple sclerosis. The germline V and J ends were trimmed by 3 bases and 1 base, with 12 bases remaining between them. The germline V gene encodes CDR1 GTSNPN and CDR2 SVGIG (reference sequence). There are 15 residues in the CDR3. Clones were sequenced by immunoSEQ multiplex PCR, and TCRdb holds only the in-frame ones, with some missing. Of about 74,000 clones listed, approximately 90% are singletons. This clonotype originated in a female donor with multiple sclerosis, enrolled in a pregnancy study. Sequenced here: peripheral blood, sampled before pregnancy. The rearrangement uses TRBV30 and TRBJ2-2, with D perhaps matching TRBD2 (5 bases). CDR3 bases: TGTGCCTGGAGGAGGGCCGGAGAGAACACCGGGGAGCTGTTTTTT. Its translation: CAWRRAGENTGELFF.